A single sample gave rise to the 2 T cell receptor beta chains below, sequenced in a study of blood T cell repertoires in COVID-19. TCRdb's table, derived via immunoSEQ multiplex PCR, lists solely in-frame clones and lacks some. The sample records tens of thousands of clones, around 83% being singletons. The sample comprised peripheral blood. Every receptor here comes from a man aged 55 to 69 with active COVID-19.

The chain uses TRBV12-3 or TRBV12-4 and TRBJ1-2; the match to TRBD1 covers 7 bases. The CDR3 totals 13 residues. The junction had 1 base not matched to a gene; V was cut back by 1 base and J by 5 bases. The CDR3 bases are TGTGCCAGCAGTTTAGGGGACAGTTATGGCTACACCTTC. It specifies CASSLGDSYGYTF.

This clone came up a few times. The DNA of the CDR3 is TGTGCCAGCAGTACGACAGGGGGTTCCTACGAGCAGTACTTC. Encoded protein: CASSTTGGSYEQYF. The chain uses TRBV7-2 and TRBJ2-7, with 9 bases that match TRBD1. This CDR3 has 14 residues. J was trimmed by 1 base and V by 6 bases; bases with no gene match: 4. Per germline, CDR1 SGHTA and CDR2 FQGNSA.